This T cell receptor beta chain came from a study of cytomegalovirus exposure and HLA in healthy donors. Study outcomes and limitations: It was likely that a cluster of highly shared sequence variants was a sequencing artifact.

CDR3 length: 14 residues. Trimming left V 3 bases short and J 5 bases short, with 10 bases between. In germline, CDR1 is MGHRA, CDR2 YSYEKL. Remarks on this clone: Its target is unknown.

The study ran its PCR with 60 Vbeta and 13 Jbeta primers. Some clones are missing from TCRdb's copy, which holds only in-frame ones; the method was immunoSEQ multiplex PCR. Among roughly 71,000 clones listed, 60% to 75% were seen once. V usage is TRBV4-1 and J usage is TRBJ1-4; D is possibly TRBD1 (5 bases). The source material was PBMCs. The clonotype comes from a man between 35 and 55 years old in good health and CMV-seropositive. This CDR3 is CASSHRQTNEKLFF. The DNA of the CDR3 is TGCGCCAGCAGCCATCGACAGACGAATGAAAAACTGTTTTTT.